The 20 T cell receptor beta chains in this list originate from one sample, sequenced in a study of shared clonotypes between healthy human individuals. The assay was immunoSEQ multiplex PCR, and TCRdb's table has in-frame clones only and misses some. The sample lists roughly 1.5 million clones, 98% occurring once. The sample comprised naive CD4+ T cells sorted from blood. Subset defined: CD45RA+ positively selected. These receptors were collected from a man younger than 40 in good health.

CDR3 sequence (DNA): TGTGCCAGCAGCTTGCCGGGTTTCGAGAACACTGAAGCTTTCTTT. This codes for CASSLPGFENTEAFF. The rearrangement links TRBV5-4 to TRBJ1-1, with D unresolved. The CDR3 extends over 15 amino acids. V shed 1 base and J shed 1 base, with 11 bases lying between them. The germline V gene encodes CDR1 SGHNT and CDR2 YYREEE (reference sequence).

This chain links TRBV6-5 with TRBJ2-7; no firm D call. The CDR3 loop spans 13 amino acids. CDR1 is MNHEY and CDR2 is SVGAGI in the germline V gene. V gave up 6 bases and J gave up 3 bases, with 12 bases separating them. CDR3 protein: CASSLYGLYEQYF. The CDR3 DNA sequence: TGTGCCAGCAGCCTGTACGGCCTCTACGAGCAGTACTTC.

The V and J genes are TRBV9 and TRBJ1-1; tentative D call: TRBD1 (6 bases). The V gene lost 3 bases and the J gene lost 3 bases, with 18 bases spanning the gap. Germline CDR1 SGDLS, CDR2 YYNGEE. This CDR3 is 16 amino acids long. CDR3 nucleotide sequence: TGTGCCAGCAGCGCCCTGATCCGGGACACGTACACTGAAGCTTTCTTT. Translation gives CASSALIRDTYTEAFF.

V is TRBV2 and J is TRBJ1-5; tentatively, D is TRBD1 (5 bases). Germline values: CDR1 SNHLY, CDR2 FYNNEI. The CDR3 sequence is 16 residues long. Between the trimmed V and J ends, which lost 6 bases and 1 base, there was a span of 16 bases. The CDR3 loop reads CASRAPGPGSNQPQHF. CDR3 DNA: TGTGCCAGCAGGGCACCGGGGCCGGGCAGCAATCAGCCCCAGCATTTT.

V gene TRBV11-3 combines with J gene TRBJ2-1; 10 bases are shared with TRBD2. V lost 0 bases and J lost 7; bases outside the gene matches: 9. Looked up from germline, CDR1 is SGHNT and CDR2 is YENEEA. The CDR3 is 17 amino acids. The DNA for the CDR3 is TGTGCCAGCAGCTTAGACTCCCTAGCGGGAGATGGGAATGAGCAGTTCTTC. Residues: CASSLDSLAGDGNEQFF.

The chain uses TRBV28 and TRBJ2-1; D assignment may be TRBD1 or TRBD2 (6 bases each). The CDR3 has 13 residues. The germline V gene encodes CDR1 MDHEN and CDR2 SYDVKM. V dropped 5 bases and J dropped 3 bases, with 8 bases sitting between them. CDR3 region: CASSRGLYNEQFF. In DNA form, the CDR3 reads TGTGCCAGCAGTCGGGGGCTCTACAATGAGCAGTTCTTC.

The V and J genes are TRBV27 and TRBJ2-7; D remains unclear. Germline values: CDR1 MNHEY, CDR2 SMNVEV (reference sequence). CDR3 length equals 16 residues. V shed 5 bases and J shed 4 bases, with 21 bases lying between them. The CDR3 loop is CASSIRASLDPYEQYF. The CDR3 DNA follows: TGTGCCAGCAGTATCCGGGCCTCACTCGACCCTTACGAGCAGTACTTC.

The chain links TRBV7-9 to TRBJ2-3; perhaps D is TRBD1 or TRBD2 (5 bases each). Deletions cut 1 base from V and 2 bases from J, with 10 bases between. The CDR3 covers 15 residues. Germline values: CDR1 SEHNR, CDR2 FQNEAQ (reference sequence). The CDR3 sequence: CASSLDGTNTDTQYF. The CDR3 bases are TGTGCCAGCAGCTTAGACGGGACGAACACAGATACGCAGTATTTT.

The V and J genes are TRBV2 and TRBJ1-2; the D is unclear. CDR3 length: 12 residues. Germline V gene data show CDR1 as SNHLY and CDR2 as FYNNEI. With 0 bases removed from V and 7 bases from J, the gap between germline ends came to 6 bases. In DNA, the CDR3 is TGTGCCAGCAGTGAAGCTGTCGGTGGCTACACCTTC. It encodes CASSEAVGGYTF.

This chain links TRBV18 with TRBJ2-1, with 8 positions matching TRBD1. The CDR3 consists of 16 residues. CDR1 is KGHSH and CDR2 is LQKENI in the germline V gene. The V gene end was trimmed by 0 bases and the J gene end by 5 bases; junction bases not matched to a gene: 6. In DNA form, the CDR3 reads TGTGCCAGCTCACCACCGTGGACAGGGCGCAACAATGAGCAGTTCTTC. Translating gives CASSPPWTGRNNEQFF.

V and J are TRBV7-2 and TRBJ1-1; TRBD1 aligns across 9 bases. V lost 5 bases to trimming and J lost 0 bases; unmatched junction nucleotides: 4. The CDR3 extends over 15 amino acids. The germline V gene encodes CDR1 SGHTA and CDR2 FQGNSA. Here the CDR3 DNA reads TGTGCCAGCAGCCTCGGGACAGGGATGAACACTGAAGCTTTCTTT. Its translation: CASSLGTGMNTEAFF.

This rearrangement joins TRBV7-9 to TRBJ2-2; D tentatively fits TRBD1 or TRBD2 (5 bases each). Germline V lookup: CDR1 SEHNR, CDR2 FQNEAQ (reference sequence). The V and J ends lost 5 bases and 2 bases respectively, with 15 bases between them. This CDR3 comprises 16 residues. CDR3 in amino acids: CASSPPPGPNTGELFF. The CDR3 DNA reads TGTGCCAGCAGCCCACCACCGGGACCCAACACCGGGGAGCTGTTTTTT.

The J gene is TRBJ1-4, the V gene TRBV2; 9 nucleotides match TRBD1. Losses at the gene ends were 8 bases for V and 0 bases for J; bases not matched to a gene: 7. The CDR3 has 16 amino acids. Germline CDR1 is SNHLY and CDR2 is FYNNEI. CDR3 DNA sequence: TGTGCCAGCGAGGGACAGGGAACTGCAACTAATGAAAAACTGTTTTTT. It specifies CASEGQGTATNEKLFF.

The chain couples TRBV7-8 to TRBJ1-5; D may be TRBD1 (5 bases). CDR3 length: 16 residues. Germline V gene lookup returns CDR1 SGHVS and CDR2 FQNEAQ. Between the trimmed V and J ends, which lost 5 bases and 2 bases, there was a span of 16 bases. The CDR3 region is CASSQGPPGGNQPQHF. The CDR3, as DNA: TGTGCCAGCAGCCAGGGACCCCCGGGTGGCAATCAGCCCCAGCATTTT. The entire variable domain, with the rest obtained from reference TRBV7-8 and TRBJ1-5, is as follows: GAGVSQSPRYKVAKRGQDVALRCDPISGHVSLFWYQQALGQGPEFLTYFQNEAQLDKSGLPSDRFFAERPEGSVSTLKIQRTQQEDSAVYLCASSQGPPGGNQPQHFGDGTRLSIL.

The CDR3 here is CATSWAGTEAFF. The CDR3 DNA sequence: TGTGCCACCAGCTGGGCAGGCACTGAAGCTTTCTTT. The V call is TRBV15, the J call TRBJ1-1; the D is unclear. CDR3 length: 12 amino acids. Germline V CDR1 and CDR2: LNHNV, YYDKDF (reference sequence). The V gene lost 5 bases and the J gene lost 4 bases, with 8 bases spanning the gap.

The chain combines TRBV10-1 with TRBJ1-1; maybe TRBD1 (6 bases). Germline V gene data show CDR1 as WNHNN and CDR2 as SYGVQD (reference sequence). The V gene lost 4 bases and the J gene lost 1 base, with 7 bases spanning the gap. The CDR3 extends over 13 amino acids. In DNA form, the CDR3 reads TGCGCCAGCAGTGGGACAGCGAACACTGAAGCTTTCTTT. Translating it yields CASSGTANTEAFF.

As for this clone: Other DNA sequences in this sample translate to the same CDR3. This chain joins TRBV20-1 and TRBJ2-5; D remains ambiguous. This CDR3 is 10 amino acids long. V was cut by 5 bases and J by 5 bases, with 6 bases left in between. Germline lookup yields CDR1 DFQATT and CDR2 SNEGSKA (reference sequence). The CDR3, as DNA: TGCAGTGCTCCTCGGGAGACCCAGTACTTC. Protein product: CSAPRETQYF.

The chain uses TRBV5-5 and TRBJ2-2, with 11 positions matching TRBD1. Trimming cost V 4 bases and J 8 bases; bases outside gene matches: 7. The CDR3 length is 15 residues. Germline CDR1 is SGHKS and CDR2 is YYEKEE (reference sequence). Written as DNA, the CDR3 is TGTGCCAGCAGCCACGGGACAGGGGGTAGTGGGGAGCTGTTTTTT. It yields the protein CASSHGTGGSGELFF. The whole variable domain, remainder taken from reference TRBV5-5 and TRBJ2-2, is DAGVTQSPTHLIKTRGQQVTLRCSPISGHKSVSWYQQVLGQGPQFIFQYYEKEERGRGNFPDRFSARQFPNYSSELNVNALLLGDSALYLCASSHGTGGSGELFFGEGSRLTVL.

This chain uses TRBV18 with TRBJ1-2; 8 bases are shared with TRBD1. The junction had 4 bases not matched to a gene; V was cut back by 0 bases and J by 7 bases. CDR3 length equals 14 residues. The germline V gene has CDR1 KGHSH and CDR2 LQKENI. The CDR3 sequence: CASSPPGQGLGYTF. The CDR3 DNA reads TGTGCCAGCTCACCACCCGGACAGGGTCTTGGCTACACCTTC.

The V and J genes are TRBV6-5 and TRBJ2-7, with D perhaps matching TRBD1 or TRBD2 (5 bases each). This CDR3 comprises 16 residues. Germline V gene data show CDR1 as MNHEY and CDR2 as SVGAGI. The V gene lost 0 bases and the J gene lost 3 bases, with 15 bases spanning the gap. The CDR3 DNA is TGTGCCAGCAGTTACTCGAGGGCACACAGGTTCTACGAGCAGTACTTC. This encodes CASSYSRAHRFYEQYF.